Here is one T cell receptor (beta chain) with its context. Its antigen is unknown. The data originate from a study of cytomegalovirus exposure and HLA in healthy donors. Study-wide results and caveats: Later analysis showed most CMV-associated TCR beta chains appearing HLA-restricted. Among immune exposure information, only CMV serostatus was available. Earlier analysis found most TCR beta V segments productive about 87% or about 30% of the time.

It was with 60 Vbeta and 13 Jbeta primers that the PCR ran. TCRdb's table, derived via immunoSEQ multiplex PCR, lists solely in-frame clones and lacks some. The sample yields 150,000 to 200,000 clones, more than 85% seen once. This TCR was recovered from a woman younger than 30 in good health and CMV-seronegative. The sequenced sample consisted of PBMCs.

The CDR3 bases are TGTGCCAGCAGGCCTTCGGGACAGGGAACTGATTGGCAGTACTTC. The encoded protein is CASRPSGQGTDWQYF. The V gene is TRBV6-5, the J gene TRBJ2-7; 9 bases map to TRBD1. The CDR3 has 15 amino acids. V shed 6 bases and J 9 bases; nucleotides not matched to a gene: 15. From germline, CDR1 is MNHEY and CDR2 SVGAGI.